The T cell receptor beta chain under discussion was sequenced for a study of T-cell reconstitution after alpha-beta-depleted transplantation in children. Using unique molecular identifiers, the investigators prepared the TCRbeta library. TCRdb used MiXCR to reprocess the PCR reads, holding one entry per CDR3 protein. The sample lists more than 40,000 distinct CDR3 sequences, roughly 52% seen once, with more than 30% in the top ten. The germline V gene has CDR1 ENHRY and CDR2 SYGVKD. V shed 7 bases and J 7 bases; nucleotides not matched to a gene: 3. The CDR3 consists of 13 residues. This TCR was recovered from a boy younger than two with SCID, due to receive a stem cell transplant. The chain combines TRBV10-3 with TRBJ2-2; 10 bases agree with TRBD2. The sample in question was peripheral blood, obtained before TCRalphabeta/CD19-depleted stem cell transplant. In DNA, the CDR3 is TGTGCCATCACTCCTAGCGGGGGCGGGGAGCTGTTTTTT. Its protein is CAITPSGGGELFF.